Reported below is one TCR beta chain. The antigen is not known. In germline, CDR1 is SGHTA, CDR2 FQGNSA. The CDR3 extends over 15 amino acids. The V segment lost 3 bases and the J segment 1 base; nucleotides outside the gene matches: 5. These data originate in a study of T cell responses to AZD1222 COVID-19 vaccine. Produced via immunoSEQ multiplex PCR; TCRdb's table is partial and in-frame only. The sample lists around 120,000 clones, around 83% occurring once. Pooling was applied to second doses at about 4 or about 12 weeks. The study, taken as a whole, reports: Only six AZD1222 recipients tested seropositive at baseline. White British people made up most donors, females outnumbered males, and clonal diversity was possibly underestimated.

This clonotype was sampled from an adult who received the AZD1222 COVID-19 vaccine. This rearrangement joins TRBV7-2 to TRBJ1-1, with 7 positions matching TRBD1. The sequencing here drew on peripheral blood, taken 28 days after the second AZD1222 dose. The CDR3 is CASSFLNRGNTEAFF. The CDR3, as DNA: TGTGCCAGCAGCTTCCTAAACAGGGGGAACACTGAAGCTTTCTTT.